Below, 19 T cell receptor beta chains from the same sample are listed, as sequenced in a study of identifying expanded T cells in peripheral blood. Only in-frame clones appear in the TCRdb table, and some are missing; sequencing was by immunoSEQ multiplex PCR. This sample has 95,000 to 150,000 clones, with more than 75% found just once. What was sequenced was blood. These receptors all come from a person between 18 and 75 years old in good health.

The CDR3 bases are TGTGCCAGCAGCCCCCGACAGGGAGGACCCACTGAAGCTTTCTTT. As protein: CASSPRQGGPTEAFF. The V gene is TRBV11-3, the J gene TRBJ1-1; TRBD1 matches 7 bases. V shed 5 bases and J 4 bases; nucleotides not matched to a gene: 10. Germline V lookup: CDR1 SGHNT, CDR2 YENEEA. CDR3 length: 15 amino acids. The full variable domain, with the rest looked up from reference TRBV11-3 and TRBJ1-1, is EAGVVQSPRYKIIEKKQPVAFWCNPISGHNTLYWYLQNLGQGPELLIRYENEEAVDDSQLPKDRFSAERLKGVDSTLKIQPAELGDSAVYLCASSPRQGGPTEAFFGQGTRLTVV.

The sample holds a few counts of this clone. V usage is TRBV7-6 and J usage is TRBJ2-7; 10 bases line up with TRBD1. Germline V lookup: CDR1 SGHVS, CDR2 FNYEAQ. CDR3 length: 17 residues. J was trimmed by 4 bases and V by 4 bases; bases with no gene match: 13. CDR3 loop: CASSSLGQGGKDYEQYF. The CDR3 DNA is TGTGCCAGCAGCTCACTCGGACAGGGGGGAAAGGATTACGAGCAGTACTTC.

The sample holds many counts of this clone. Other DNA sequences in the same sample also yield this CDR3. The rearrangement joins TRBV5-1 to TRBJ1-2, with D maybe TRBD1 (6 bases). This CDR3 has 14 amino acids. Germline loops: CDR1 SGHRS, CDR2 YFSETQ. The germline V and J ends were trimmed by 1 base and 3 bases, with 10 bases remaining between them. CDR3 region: CASSLPSGDYGYTF. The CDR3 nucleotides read TGCGCCAGCAGCTTGCCATCAGGGGACTATGGCTACACCTTC.

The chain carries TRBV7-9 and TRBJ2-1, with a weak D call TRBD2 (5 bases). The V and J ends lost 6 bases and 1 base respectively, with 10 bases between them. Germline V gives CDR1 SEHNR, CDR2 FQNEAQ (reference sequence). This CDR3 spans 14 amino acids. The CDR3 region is CASSLAGSYNEQFF. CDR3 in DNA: TGTGCCAGCAGTCTAGCTGGATCCTACAATGAGCAGTTCTTC.

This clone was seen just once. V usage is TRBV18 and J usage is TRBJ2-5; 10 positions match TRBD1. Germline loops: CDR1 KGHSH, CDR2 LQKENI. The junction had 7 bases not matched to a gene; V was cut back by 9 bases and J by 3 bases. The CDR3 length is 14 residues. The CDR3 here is CASLAGTGEETQYF. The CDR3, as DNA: TGTGCCAGTCTCGCGGGGACAGGGGAAGAGACCCAGTACTTC.

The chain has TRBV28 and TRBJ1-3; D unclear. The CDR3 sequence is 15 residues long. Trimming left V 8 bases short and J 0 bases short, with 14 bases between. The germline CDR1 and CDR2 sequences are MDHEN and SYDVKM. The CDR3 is CASGELLISGNTIYF. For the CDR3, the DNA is TGTGCCAGCGGTGAACTCTTGATCTCTGGAAACACCATATATTTT.

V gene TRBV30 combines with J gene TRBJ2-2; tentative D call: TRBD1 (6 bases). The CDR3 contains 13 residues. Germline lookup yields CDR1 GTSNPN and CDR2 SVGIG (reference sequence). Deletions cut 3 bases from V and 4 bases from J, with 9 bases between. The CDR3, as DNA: TGTGCCTGGAGAGGGGGTGTCACCGGGGAGCTGTTTTTT. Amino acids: CAWRGGVTGELFF.

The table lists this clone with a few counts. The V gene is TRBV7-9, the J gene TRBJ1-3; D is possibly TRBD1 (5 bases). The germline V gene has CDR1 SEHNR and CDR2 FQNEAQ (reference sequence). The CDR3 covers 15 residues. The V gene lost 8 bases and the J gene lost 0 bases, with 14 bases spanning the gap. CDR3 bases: TGTGCCAGCTCCCCCTGGGGCCACTCTGGAAACACCATATATTTT. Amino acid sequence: CASSPWGHSGNTIYF.

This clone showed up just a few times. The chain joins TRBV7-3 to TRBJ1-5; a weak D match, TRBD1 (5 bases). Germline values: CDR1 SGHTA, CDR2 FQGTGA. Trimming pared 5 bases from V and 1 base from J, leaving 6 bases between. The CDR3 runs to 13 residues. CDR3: CASSKGSNQPQHF. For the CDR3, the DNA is TGTGCCAGCAGCAAGGGGAGCAATCAGCCCCAGCATTTT.

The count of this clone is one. The CDR3 DNA reads as TGTGCCAGTAGTATAGCGGCGGGTAACATTCAGTACTTC. Protein product: CASSIAAGNIQYF. The V call is TRBV19, the J call TRBJ2-4; TRBD2 might be the D (5 bases). The V and J ends lost 1 base and 7 bases respectively, with 8 bases between them. The CDR3 is 13 amino acids. Germline V gene lookup returns CDR1 LNHDA and CDR2 SQIVND (reference sequence).

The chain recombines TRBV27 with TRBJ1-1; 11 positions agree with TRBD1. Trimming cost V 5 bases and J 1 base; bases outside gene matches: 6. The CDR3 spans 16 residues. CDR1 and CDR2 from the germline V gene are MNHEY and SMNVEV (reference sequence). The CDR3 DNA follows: TGTGCCAGCAGTCGAGGACAGGGGGCGGGGAACACTGAAGCTTTCTTT. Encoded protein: CASSRGQGAGNTEAFF.

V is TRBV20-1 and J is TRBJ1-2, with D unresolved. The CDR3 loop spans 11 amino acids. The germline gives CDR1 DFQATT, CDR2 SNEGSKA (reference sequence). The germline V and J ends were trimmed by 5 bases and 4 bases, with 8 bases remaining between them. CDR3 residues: CSAPEVYGYTF. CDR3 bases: TGCAGTGCTCCGGAGGTCTATGGCTACACCTTC.

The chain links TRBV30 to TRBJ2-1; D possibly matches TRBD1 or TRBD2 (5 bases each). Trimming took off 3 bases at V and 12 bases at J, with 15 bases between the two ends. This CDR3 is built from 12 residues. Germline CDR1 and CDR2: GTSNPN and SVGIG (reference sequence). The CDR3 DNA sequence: TGTGCCTGGAGCCCCCGAGGGGAACGGCAGTTCTTC. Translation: CAWSPRGERQFF.

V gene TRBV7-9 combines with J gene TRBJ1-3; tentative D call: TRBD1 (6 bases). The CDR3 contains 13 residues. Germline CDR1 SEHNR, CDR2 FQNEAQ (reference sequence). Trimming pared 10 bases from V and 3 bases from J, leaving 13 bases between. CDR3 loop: CAIQYRVGNTIYF. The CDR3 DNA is TGTGCCATACAGTACAGGGTTGGAAACACCATATATTTT.

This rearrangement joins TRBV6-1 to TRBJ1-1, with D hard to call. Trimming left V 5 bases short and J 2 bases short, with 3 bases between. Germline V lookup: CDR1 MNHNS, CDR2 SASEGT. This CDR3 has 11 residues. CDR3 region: CASSSNTEAFF. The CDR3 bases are TGTGCCAGCAGTAGTAACACTGAAGCTTTCTTT.

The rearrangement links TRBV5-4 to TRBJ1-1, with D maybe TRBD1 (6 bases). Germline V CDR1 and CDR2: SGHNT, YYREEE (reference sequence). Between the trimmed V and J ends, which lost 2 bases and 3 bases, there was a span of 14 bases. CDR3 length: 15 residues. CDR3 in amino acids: CASSFGGQGDTEAFF. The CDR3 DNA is TGTGCCAGCAGCTTCGGGGGGCAGGGAGACACTGAAGCTTTCTTT.

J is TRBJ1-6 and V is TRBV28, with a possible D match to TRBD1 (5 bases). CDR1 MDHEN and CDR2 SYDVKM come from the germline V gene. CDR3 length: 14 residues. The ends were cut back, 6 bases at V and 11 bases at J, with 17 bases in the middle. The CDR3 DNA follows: TGTGCCAGCAGCCCAGGGCCCAATTCTACACCCCTCCACTTT. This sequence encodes CASSPGPNSTPLHF.

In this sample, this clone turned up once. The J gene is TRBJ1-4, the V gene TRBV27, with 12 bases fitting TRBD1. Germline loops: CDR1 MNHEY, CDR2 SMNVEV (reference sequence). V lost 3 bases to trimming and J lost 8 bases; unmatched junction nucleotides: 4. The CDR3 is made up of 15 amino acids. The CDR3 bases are TGTGCCAGCAGTTTGTCGGGGACAGGGGGCGAAAAACTGTTTTTT. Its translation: CASSLSGTGGEKLFF.

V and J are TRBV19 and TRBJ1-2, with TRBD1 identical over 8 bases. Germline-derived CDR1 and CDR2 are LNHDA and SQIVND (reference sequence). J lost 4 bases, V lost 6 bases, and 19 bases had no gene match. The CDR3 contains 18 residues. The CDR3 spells CASRGPGQENEGIYGYTF. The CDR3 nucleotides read TGTGCCAGTAGGGGGCCGGGACAGGAAAACGAAGGGATCTATGGCTACACCTTC.